Listed here are 14 T cell receptor beta chains from one sample, sequenced in a study of blood T cell repertoires in COVID-19. Measured with immunoSEQ multiplex PCR; TCRdb has only the in-frame clones, and not every one. The profile shows 110,000 or so clones, roughly 80% of them singletons. Sequencing input: peripheral blood. The receptors derive from a man aged 50 or older with acute or convalescent COVID-19.

The chain links TRBV9 to TRBJ1-6; no reliable D call. With 3 bases removed from V and 9 bases from J, the gap between germline ends came to 10 bases. CDR1 and CDR2 (germline): SGDLS, YYNGEE. This CDR3 spans 13 amino acids. CDR3 nucleotide sequence: TGTGCCAGCAGCGAGGCCCAGGTTTCACCCCTCCACTTT. Encoded protein: CASSEAQVSPLHF.

The V call is TRBV5-1, the J call TRBJ1-1; possibly TRBD1 for D (5 bases). The germline gives CDR1 SGHRS, CDR2 YFSETQ. CDR3 length equals 12 residues. V shed 3 bases and J shed 3 bases, with 6 bases lying between them. In DNA, the CDR3 is TGCGCCAGCAGCTCGACAGACACTGAAGCTTTCTTT. Protein: CASSSTDTEAFF. Complete variable domain (other parts from reference TRBV5-1 and TRBJ1-1): KAGVTQTPRYLIKTRGQQVTLSCSPISGHRSVSWYQQTPGQGLQFLFEYFSETQRNKGNFPGRFSGRQFSNSRSEMNVSTLELGDSALYLCASSSTDTEAFFGQGTRLTVV.

The chain has TRBV30 and TRBJ1-2, with TRBD1 identical over 7 bases. Germline lookup yields CDR1 GTSNPN and CDR2 SVGIG (reference sequence). CDR3 length equals 13 residues. V gave up 1 base and J gave up 7 bases; unmatched junction bases: 6. The CDR3 sequence: CAWSERGDSGYTF. In DNA form, the CDR3 reads TGTGCCTGGAGTGAGCGCGGGGACAGTGGCTACACCTTC.

Only a few counts were recorded for this clone. The chain recombines TRBV5-1 with TRBJ1-3, with a possible D match to TRBD1 (6 bases). The CDR3 consists of 17 residues. The V gene lost 0 bases and the J gene lost 0 bases, with 13 bases spanning the gap. CDR1 and CDR2 (germline): SGHRS, YFSETQ. CDR3 residues: CASSLERGGVSGNTIYF. The CDR3 nucleotides are TGCGCCAGCAGCTTGGAGCGAGGGGGAGTCTCTGGAAACACCATATATTTT.

The chain combines TRBV2 with TRBJ1-6; 8 bases align to TRBD1. Germline CDR1 is SNHLY and CDR2 is FYNNEI. Unmatched junction bases numbered 8, after V lost 6 bases and J lost 7 bases. CDR3 length: 15 amino acids. CDR3 sequence reads: CASRVGQATNSPLHF. CDR3 DNA sequence: TGTGCCAGCAGAGTGGGACAGGCGACAAATTCACCCCTCCACTTT.

This clone was seen a few times. This chain connects TRBV5-6 to TRBJ2-2, with a weak D call TRBD1 (5 bases). This CDR3 has 14 residues. V shed 0 bases and J shed 4 bases, with 7 bases lying between them. CDR1 SGHDT and CDR2 YYEEEE come from the germline V gene. CDR3 DNA: TGTGCCAGCAGCTTGGACAGGTCCACCGGGGAGCTGTTTTTT. This gives the protein CASSLDRSTGELFF. Drawing the rest from reference TRBV5-6 and TRBJ2-2, the complete variable domain is DAGVTQSPTHLIKTRGQQVTLRCSPKSGHDTVSWYQQALGQGPQFIFQYYEEEERQRGNFPDRFSGHQFPNYSSELNVNALLLGDSALYLCASSLDRSTGELFFGEGSRLTVL.

The chain joins TRBV5-5 to TRBJ1-2; D is ambiguous. This CDR3 is built from 17 residues. The germline gives CDR1 SGHKS, CDR2 YYEKEE (reference sequence). Trimming left V 3 bases short and J 5 bases short, with 23 bases between. CDR3 sequence: CASSSHSSQDSTYGYTF. CDR3 DNA sequence: TGTGCCAGCAGCTCTCACTCGTCTCAGGATTCGACATATGGCTACACCTTC.

This clone was picked up a small number of times. This chain uses TRBV10-1 with TRBJ2-7; tentatively, D is TRBD1 (5 bases). The CDR3 totals 14 residues. V shed 1 base and J shed 3 bases, with 10 bases lying between them. Germline V CDR1 and CDR2: WNHNN, SYGVQD (reference sequence). The CDR3 here is CASSEWGTIYEQYV. The CDR3 DNA reads TGCGCCAGCAGTGAGTGGGGCACCATCTACGAGCAGTACGTC.

V gene TRBV30 combines with J gene TRBJ1-1; D possibly corresponds to TRBD1 (6 bases). Germline V gene data show CDR1 as GTSNPN and CDR2 as SVGIG (reference sequence). This CDR3 has 13 amino acids. V gave up 4 bases and J gave up 0 bases, with 9 bases separating them. CDR3 sequence (DNA): TGTGCCTGGAACGGACAGATGAACACTGAAGCTTTCTTT. This sequence encodes CAWNGQMNTEAFF.

This clone has a handful of counts. The chain carries TRBV5-1 and TRBJ2-1, with 11 bases that match TRBD2. Germline lookup yields CDR1 SGHRS and CDR2 YFSETQ. The ends lost 3 bases at V and 6 bases at J; junction bases unmatched: 5. The CDR3 length is 15 residues. The CDR3 sequence is CASSSVAGGPNEQFF. CDR3 in DNA: TGCGCCAGCAGCTCCGTAGCGGGGGGGCCCAATGAGCAGTTCTTC.

The rearrangement links TRBV9 to TRBJ1-4, with unresolved D. Trimming took off 4 bases at V and 8 bases at J, with 18 bases between the two ends. The CDR3 contains 15 residues. Germline CDR1 and CDR2: SGDLS and YYNGEE. CDR3 region: CASSYLAGMGEKLFF. The CDR3 coding sequence is TGTGCCAGCAGCTACCTGGCGGGAATGGGCGAAAAACTGTTTTTT.

The chain has TRBV2 and TRBJ2-5, with TRBD2 identical over 14 bases. Looked up from germline, CDR1 is SNHLY and CDR2 is FYNNEI. Trimming cost V 2 bases and J 5 bases; bases outside gene matches: 7. The CDR3 contains 17 residues. The CDR3 spells CASSELWTSGGRETQYF. The CDR3, as DNA: TGTGCCAGCAGTGAACTGTGGACTAGCGGGGGGCGGGAGACCCAGTACTTC. The full variable domain, rest sourced from reference TRBV2 and TRBJ2-5, is EPEVTQTPSHQVTQMGQEVILRCVPISNHLYFYWYRQILGQKVEFLVSFYNNEISEKSEIFDDQFSVERPDGSNFTLKIRSTKLEDSAMYFCASSELWTSGGRETQYFGPGTRLLVL.

There are a few counts of this clone. V usage is TRBV28 and J usage is TRBJ1-2, with 8 nucleotides matching TRBD1. V lost 10 bases and J lost 7; bases outside the gene matches: 8. The CDR3 sequence is 12 residues long. Germline CDR1 MDHEN, CDR2 SYDVKM. The CDR3 nucleotides are TGTGCCACTTCCGACAGGGGAGGTGGCTACACCTTC. Protein product: CATSDRGGGYTF.

DNA of the CDR3: TGTGCCAGCAGCTTAGGGGCGACAGATACGCAGTATTTT. Translation: CASSLGATDTQYF. The chain uses TRBV11-3 and TRBJ2-3; D remains ambiguous. Trimming removed 1 base at V and 3 bases at J, with 5 bases between. Germline lookup yields CDR1 SGHNT and CDR2 YENEEA. CDR3 length: 13 amino acids.